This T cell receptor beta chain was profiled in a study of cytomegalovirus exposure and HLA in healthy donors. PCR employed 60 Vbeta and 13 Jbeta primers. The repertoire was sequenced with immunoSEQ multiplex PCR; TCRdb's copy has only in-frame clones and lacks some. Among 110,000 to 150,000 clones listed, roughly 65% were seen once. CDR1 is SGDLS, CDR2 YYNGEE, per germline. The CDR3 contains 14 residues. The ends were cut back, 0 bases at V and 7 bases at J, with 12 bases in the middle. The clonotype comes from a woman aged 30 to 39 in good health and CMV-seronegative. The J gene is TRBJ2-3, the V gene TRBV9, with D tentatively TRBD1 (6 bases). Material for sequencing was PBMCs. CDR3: CASSVVGASYTQYF. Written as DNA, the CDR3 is TGTGCCAGCAGCGTAGTGGGGGCCTCGTATACGCAGTATTTT.